The TCR beta chain under discussion was sequenced for a study of tumor and adjacent non-tumor tissue in lung cancer. Study information: Stage I to III disease affected 9 to 10 men and roughly 5 women aged about 31 to 80. The study's findings and limits: Significantly higher TCR diversity was found in tumor than normal lung. Top 100 clones took a larger repertoire share in normal lung.

TCRbeta libraries were built with three rounds of nested PCR, modified from ARM-PCR. TCRdb analysed the multiplex PCR reads with MiXCR anew, one entry per CDR3 protein. The sample comprises approximately 66,000 distinct CDR3 sequences, around 64% of which are singletons, and 32% rests with the top ten. The CDR3 sequence is 23 residues long. This sample's RNA came from whole unsorted tissue. Distant lung tissue was collected more than 3 cm away from the tumor edge. As concerns this clonotype: The antigen is not known.

V usage is TRBV21-1 and J usage is TRBJ2-7; the DNA was not compared with TRBD2, the D call given in the table. TRBV21-1 represents a pseudogene. This TCR was sampled from a man between 65 and 85 years old with non-small cell lung cancer. Sequencing was performed on distant non-tumor lung tissue. In DNA, the CDR3 is TGTGCCAGCAGCGGACGGATTGGGCAGGCCAGGGAGGCCCGCTCTCCGCCAACAAACGAGCAGTACTTC. As protein: CASSGRIGQAREARSPPTNEQYF.